Listed below are T cell receptor beta chains from one sample, sequenced in a study of cytomegalovirus exposure and HLA in healthy donors. Data came from immunoSEQ multiplex PCR; TCRdb stores just in-frame clones and leaves some out. In all, the sample yields about 130,000 clones. Input material: PBMCs. Receptors were obtained from a man aged 18 to 29 in good health and CMV-seronegative. The CDR3 runs from the conserved cysteine through the conserved F or W. D genes are given only for firm matches.

>TRBV29-1|-|TRBJ2-7
CSVEGEGVYEQYF
TGCAGCGTTGAGGGTGAGGGGGTCTACGAGCAGTACTTC
>TRBV18|TRBD1|TRBJ1-4
CASSLNSGTGKEEKLFF
TGTGCCAGCTCACTTAACTCCGGGACAGGGAAAGAGGAAAAACTGTTTTTT
>TRBV2|TRBD1|TRBJ2-7
CASSQDRGSYEQYF
TGTGCCAGCAGTCAAGACAGGGGATCGTACGAGCAGTACTTC
>TRBV7-9|-|TRBJ1-5
CASSLAGLQPQHF
TGTGCCAGCAGCTTAGCGGGCCTGCAGCCCCAGCATTTT
>TRBV18|TRBD2|TRBJ2-1
CASSQKLLAGVTNEQFF
TGTGCCAGCTCACAAAAACTACTAGCGGGAGTAACCAATGAGCAGTTCTTC
>TRBV7-9|TRBD1|TRBJ2-5
CASSLAGTGGQTQYF
TGTGCCAGCAGCTTAGCGGGGACAGGGGGGCAGACCCAGTACTTC
>TRBV6-5|TRBD1|TRBJ1-2
CASSYTTGRGYGYTF
TGTGCCAGCAGTTACACGACAGGGCGGGGCTATGGCTACACCTTC
>TRBV28|TRBD1|TRBJ1-4
CASNRGSKSEKLFF
TGTGCCAGCAACAGGGGAAGTAAGTCTGAAAAACTGTTTTTT
>TRBV5-4|TRBD1|TRBJ1-2
CASSLSGTTGAHGYTF
TGTGCCAGCAGCTTGTCCGGGACGACAGGGGCCCATGGCTACACCTTC
>TRBV4-3|-|TRBJ2-6
CASSQVPTGTILSGANVLTF
TGCGCCAGCAGCCAAGTTCCAACCGGGACAATCCTCTCTGGGGCCAACGTCCTGACTTTC
>TRBV19|-|TRBJ1-1
CASSMTGANTEAFF
TGTGCCAGTAGTATGACAGGCGCGAACACTGAAGCTTTCTTT
>TRBV7-2|-|TRBJ2-7
CASSVHLGGYEQYF
TGTGCCAGCAGCGTCCACTTGGGAGGCTACGAGCAGTACTTC
>TRBV14|TRBD2|TRBJ2-3
CASSQDALAGRDTQYF
TGTGCCAGCAGCCAAGATGCCCTAGCGGGTAGGGATACGCAGTATTTT